This T cell receptor beta chain was profiled in a study of CD8 T cells in ankylosing spondylitis. General study points: There was a TCR beta motif, made of several highly homologous variants, that appeared characteristic of ankylosing spondylitis blood. Disease-linked clones displayed a CD8+ phenotype and appeared relatively rarely in peripheral blood. Certain motif variants had earlier been reported in reactive arthritis synovial fluid and blood. Clones tied to disease were said to be significantly enriched in matched ankylosing spondylitis synovial fluid.

This clonotype was seen repeatedly, ten times or more. Its antigen is undetermined. Quantitative 5'-RACE was performed with molecular barcodes, and it yielded the TCR beta libraries. A single record per CDR3 protein comes from TCRdb applying MiXCR to the 5' RACE reads. The profile shows more than 500,000 distinct CDR3 sequences, less than 6% of them singletons. CDR3 length equals 15 residues. CDR1 and CDR2 from the germline V gene are MNHEY and SMNVEV (reference sequence). V lost 1 base and J 3 bases, leaving 12 bases between the germline ends. Sequenced sample: blood, either unsorted or a sorted T cell fraction (not recorded which). This sequence joins TRBV27 and TRBJ2-5; no clear D gene. The clonotype originates from a male donor with ankylosing spondylitis. The CDR3 region is CASSLLPIRKETQYF. The CDR3, as DNA: TGTGCCAGCAGTTTATTACCCATCAGGAAAGAGACCCAGTACTTC.